One sample yielded the 18 T cell receptor beta chains listed below, sequenced in a study of brain T cells in children with intractable seizures. TCRdb's table, derived via immunoSEQ multiplex PCR, lists solely in-frame clones and lacks some. There are roughly 110,000 clones in the sample; roughly 92% occur only once, and roughly 4% lies in the top ten. The source material was peripheral blood, sampled at surgery. The receptors derive from a boy less than two years old with hemimegalencephaly and intractable seizures.

The chain joins TRBV5-1 to TRBJ2-3, with D tentatively TRBD2 (5 bases). Trimming stripped 0 bases from V and 1 base from J, with 15 bases between. This CDR3 is 17 amino acids long. The germline V gene has CDR1 SGHRS and CDR2 YFSETQ. The CDR3 DNA is TGCGCCAGCAGCTTGGCCCTGAGGGAGTGGGGCACAGATACGCAGTATTTT. Its protein product is CASSLALREWGTDTQYF.

This chain uses TRBV28 with TRBJ2-7; 8 bases agree with TRBD2. Germline assignment: CDR1 MDHEN and CDR2 SYDVKM. Trimming cost V 7 bases and J 3 bases; bases outside gene matches: 14. The CDR3 is made up of 16 amino acids. CDR3 sequence reads: CASTSLPSGPRYEQYF. CDR3 DNA: TGTGCCAGCACCTCACTCCCTAGCGGGCCGCGCTACGAGCAGTACTTC.

V gene TRBV9 combines with J gene TRBJ2-1; D ambiguous. The V gene's germline CDR1 is SGDLS and CDR2 YYNGEE. The CDR3 loop spans 17 amino acids. Trimming removed 0 bases from V and 2 bases from J, with 15 bases in between. CDR3 sequence reads: CASSVGLGGSAYNEQFF. The CDR3 region has the DNA TGTGCCAGCAGCGTAGGTTTAGGCGGTTCGGCCTACAATGAGCAGTTCTTC.

Points on this clone: The junction differs from germline at one of its ends, possibly a read error. V is TRBV11-2 and J is TRBJ2-1; 8 positions agree with TRBD2. The CDR3 length is 15 residues. Germline-derived CDR1 and CDR2 are SGHAT and FQNNGV. In DNA, the CDR3 is TGTGCCAGCAGCCTAGAGCGGGAGACCTACAATGAGCAGTTCTTC. Translated: CASSLERETYNEQFF.

The chain carries TRBV7-2 and TRBJ1-2; tentatively, D is TRBD1 (5 bases). Germline values: CDR1 SGHTA, CDR2 FQGNSA. The ends were cut back, 5 bases at V and 5 bases at J, with 12 bases in the middle. The CDR3 runs 13 residues. The CDR3 spells CASSENRGYGYTF. CDR3 nucleotides: TGTGCCAGCAGCGAAAACCGGGGGTATGGCTACACCTTC.

The V gene is TRBV5-1, the J gene TRBJ1-2; 7 bases agree with TRBD1. This CDR3 has 15 amino acids. The J segment lost 4 bases and the V segment lost 3 bases, leaving 9 bases of the junction unmatched. Germline loops: CDR1 SGHRS, CDR2 YFSETQ. The CDR3 DNA reads TGCGCCAGCAGCTCTAGGGGACAGACTCCCTATGGCTACACCTTC. Protein: CASSSRGQTPYGYTF.

The chain combines TRBV6-5 with TRBJ2-1; 8 bases align to TRBD1. Per germline, CDR1 MNHEY and CDR2 SVGAGI. The CDR3 has 16 residues. The junction had 5 bases not matched to a gene; V was cut back by 2 bases and J by 2 bases. The chain's CDR3 is CASSYGPGQAYNEQFF. Written as DNA, the CDR3 is TGTGCCAGCAGTTACGGTCCGGGACAGGCCTACAATGAGCAGTTCTTC.

V and J are TRBV5-4 and TRBJ1-1; perhaps TRBD1 as D (5 bases). The CDR3 sequence is 16 residues long. The V gene lost 4 bases and the J gene lost 0 bases, with 16 bases spanning the gap. The germline V gene has CDR1 SGHNT and CDR2 YYREEE (reference sequence). CDR3 amino acids: CASSPLPGGMNTEAFF. As DNA, the CDR3 is TGTGCCAGCAGCCCCCTTCCGGGGGGGATGAACACTGAAGCTTTCTTT.

V gene TRBV19 combines with J gene TRBJ2-1; tentatively, D is TRBD1 or TRBD2 (5 bases each). Per germline, CDR1 LNHDA and CDR2 SQIVND (reference sequence). This CDR3 comprises 15 residues. With 3 bases removed from V and 4 bases from J, the gap between germline ends came to 13 bases. The CDR3 DNA sequence: TGTGCCAGTAGTATTTCGGGACCGCGGTACAATGAGCAGTTCTTC. Residues: CASSISGPRYNEQFF. Supplemented by reference TRBV19 and TRBJ2-1, the full variable domain reads DGGITQSPKYLFRKEGQNVTLSCEQNLNHDAMYWYRQDPGQGLRLIYYSQIVNDFQKGDIAEGYSVSREKKESFPLTVTSAQKNPTAFYLCASSISGPRYNEQFFGPGTRLTVL.

This chain joins TRBV2 and TRBJ2-3; the D gene is possibly TRBD2 (5 bases). This CDR3 is 14 amino acids long. Looked up from germline, CDR1 is SNHLY and CDR2 is FYNNEI. The ends were cut back, 3 bases at V and 1 base at J, with 8 bases in the middle. As DNA, the CDR3 is TGTGCCAGCAGTGAGGGTAGCGGCACAGATACGCAGTATTTT. This translates into CASSEGSGTDTQYF.

The rearrangement links TRBV5-4 to TRBJ1-2; weak D call: TRBD1 (5 bases). V shed 4 bases and J shed 1 base, with 8 bases lying between them. The germline V gene has CDR1 SGHNT and CDR2 YYREEE (reference sequence). The CDR3 has 13 residues. Written as DNA, the CDR3 is TGTGCCAGCAGCCGGGACGGTAACTATGGCTACACCTTC. Its translation: CASSRDGNYGYTF.

The rearrangement joins TRBV29-1 to TRBJ2-7; the D gene is possibly TRBD2 (5 bases). Trimming removed 6 bases from V and 3 bases from J, with 18 bases in between. Germline loops: CDR1 SQVTM, CDR2 ANQGSEA. The CDR3 is made up of 14 amino acids. CDR3 residues: CSVDLGERGYEQYF. The CDR3 nucleotides are TGCAGCGTCGACCTGGGAGAAAGAGGCTACGAGCAGTACTTC.

The J gene is TRBJ2-3, the V gene TRBV25-1, with 9 bases matching TRBD2. Looked up from germline, CDR1 is MGHDK and CDR2 is SYGVNS. The CDR3 totals 16 residues. Losses at the gene ends were 2 bases for V and 0 bases for J; bases not matched to a gene: 3. CDR3 loop: CASSELAGSSTDTQYF. CDR3 DNA sequence: TGTGCCAGCAGTGAACTAGCGGGGTCTAGCACAGATACGCAGTATTTT. Based on the CDR3 plus reference TRBV25-1 and TRBJ2-3, the full variable domain is EADIYQTPRYLVIGTGKKITLECSQTMGHDKMYWYQQDPGMELHLIHYSYGVNSTEKGDLSSESTVSRIRTEHFPLTLESARPSHTSQYLCASSELAGSSTDTQYFGPGTRLTVL.

The CDR3 reads CASSTQGAGLQYF. For the CDR3, the DNA is TGTGCCAGCAGTACCCAGGGGGCGGGCCTCCAGTATTTT. This sequence joins TRBV6-5 and TRBJ2-3; TRBD1 aligns across 8 bases. The CDR3 is made up of 13 amino acids. The trim removed 5 bases at V and 12 bases at J, leaving 10 bases unmatched. CDR1 and CDR2 from the germline V gene are MNHEY and SVGAGI.

This sequence joins TRBV15 and TRBJ2-1, with unresolved D. Germline CDR1 reads LNHNV; CDR2 reads YYDKDF (reference sequence). V lost 1 base, J lost 3 bases, and 4 bases lay in between. The CDR3 runs 13 residues. CDR3 in DNA: TGTGCCACCAGCAGAGCGGTCTACAATGAGCAGTTCTTC. As protein: CATSRAVYNEQFF.

V usage is TRBV21-1 and J usage is TRBJ1-3. TRBV21-1 is recorded as a pseudogene. This CDR3 comprises 16 residues. The CDR3 DNA is TGTGCCAGCAGCAAAGCGCGGGCAGGACCTGGAAACACCATATATTTT. It yields the protein CASSKARAGPGNTIYF.

The V call is TRBV9, the J call TRBJ2-5; D not certain. V shed 0 bases and J shed 5 bases, with 8 bases lying between them. CDR1 and CDR2 (germline): SGDLS, YYNGEE. The CDR3 is 13 residues long. The CDR3 is CASSVDGLETQYF. CDR3 bases: TGTGCCAGCAGCGTAGATGGTTTGGAGACCCAGTACTTC.

The V call is TRBV2, the J call TRBJ1-2; 12 bases align to TRBD1. Germline V gene lookup returns CDR1 SNHLY and CDR2 FYNNEI. The CDR3 is 14 amino acids. V was clipped by 6 bases and J by 8 bases; unmatched bases: 7. The CDR3 reads CASRRGQGASGYTF. The CDR3 DNA reads TGTGCCAGCAGACGGGGACAGGGGGCATCGGGCTACACCTTC.